This T cell receptor (beta chain) came from a study of siplizumab effects on memory and regulatory T cells. Study-wide points: Naive T cells were seemingly more diverse than memory cells, and major contributions to the alloresponse seemed to be made by them. Confirmatory evidence of suppressive function in proliferating siplizumab-culture Tregs was not obtained.

Turning to this clone: Its antigen is unknown.

The V gene lost 1 base and the J gene lost 3 bases, with 15 bases spanning the gap. In germline, CDR1 is WNHNN, CDR2 SYGVQD (reference sequence). The CDR3 extends over 17 amino acids. TCRdb keeps only in-frame clones here, not all; method: immunoSEQ multiplex PCR. This sample carries about 110,000 clones, just under 95% of them seen once, and the ten largest clones take 1% to 1.5%. The sample consisted of CD4+ T cells sorted from blood. The source is a human donor in good health. The gene calls are TRBV10-1 and TRBJ2-2; perhaps TRBD2 as D (5 bases). DNA of the CDR3: TGCGCCAGCAGTGAGTTTCTTACGAGCGGAGACACCGGGGAGCTGTTTTTT. Protein product: CASSEFLTSGDTGELFF.